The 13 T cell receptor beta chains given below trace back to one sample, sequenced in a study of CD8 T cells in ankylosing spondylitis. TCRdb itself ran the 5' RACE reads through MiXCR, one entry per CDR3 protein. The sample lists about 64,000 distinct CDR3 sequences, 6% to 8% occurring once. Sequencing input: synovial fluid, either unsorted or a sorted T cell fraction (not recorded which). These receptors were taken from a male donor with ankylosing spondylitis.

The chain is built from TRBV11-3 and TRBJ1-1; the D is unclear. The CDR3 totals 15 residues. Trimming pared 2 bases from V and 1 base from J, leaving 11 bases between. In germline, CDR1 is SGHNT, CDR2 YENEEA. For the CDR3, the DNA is TGTGCCAGCAGCTTACTTAAAACGAGGAACACTGAAGCTTTCTTT. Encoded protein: CASSLLKTRNTEAFF.

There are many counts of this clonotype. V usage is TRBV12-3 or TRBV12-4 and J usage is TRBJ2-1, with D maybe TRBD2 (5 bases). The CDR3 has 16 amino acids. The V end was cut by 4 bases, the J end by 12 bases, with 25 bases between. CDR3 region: CASSSDRGEAENGQFF. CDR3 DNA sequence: TGTGCCAGCAGTTCCGACCGGGGAGAGGCGGAGAACGGGCAGTTCTTC.

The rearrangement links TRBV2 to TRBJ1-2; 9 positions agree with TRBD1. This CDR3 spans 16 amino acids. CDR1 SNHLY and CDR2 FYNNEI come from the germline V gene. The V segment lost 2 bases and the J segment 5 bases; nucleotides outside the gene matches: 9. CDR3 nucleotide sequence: TGTGCCAGCAGTGAACCCGGGACAGGGTACTATTATGGCTACACCTTC. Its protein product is CASSEPGTGYYYGYTF.

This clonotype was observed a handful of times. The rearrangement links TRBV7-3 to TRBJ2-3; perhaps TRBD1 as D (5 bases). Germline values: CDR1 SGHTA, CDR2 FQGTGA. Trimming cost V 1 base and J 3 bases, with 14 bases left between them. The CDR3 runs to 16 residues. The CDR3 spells CASSLMGQERTDTQYF. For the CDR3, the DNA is TGTGCCAGCAGCTTAATGGGGCAGGAGAGGACAGATACGCAGTATTTT.

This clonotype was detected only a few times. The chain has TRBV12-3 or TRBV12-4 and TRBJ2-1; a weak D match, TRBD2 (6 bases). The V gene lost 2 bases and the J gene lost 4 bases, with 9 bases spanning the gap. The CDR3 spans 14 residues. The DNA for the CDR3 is TGTGCCAGCAGTTTACTAGCGTGGTACAATGAGCAGTTCTTC. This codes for CASSLLAWYNEQFF.

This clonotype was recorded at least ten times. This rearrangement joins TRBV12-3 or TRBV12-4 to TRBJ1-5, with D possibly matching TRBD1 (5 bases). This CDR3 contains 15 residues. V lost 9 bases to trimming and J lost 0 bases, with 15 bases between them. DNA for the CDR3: TGTGCCAGTCGACCCGGGGGGAATAGCAATCAGCCCCAGCATTTT. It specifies CASRPGGNSNQPQHF.

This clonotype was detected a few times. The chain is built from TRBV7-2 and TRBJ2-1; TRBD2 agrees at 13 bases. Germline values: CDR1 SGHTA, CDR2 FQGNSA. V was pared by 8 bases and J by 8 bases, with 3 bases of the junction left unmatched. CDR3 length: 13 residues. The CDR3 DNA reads TGTGCCAGCTCCGGACTAGCGGGAGATGAGCAGTTCTTC. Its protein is CASSGLAGDEQFF.

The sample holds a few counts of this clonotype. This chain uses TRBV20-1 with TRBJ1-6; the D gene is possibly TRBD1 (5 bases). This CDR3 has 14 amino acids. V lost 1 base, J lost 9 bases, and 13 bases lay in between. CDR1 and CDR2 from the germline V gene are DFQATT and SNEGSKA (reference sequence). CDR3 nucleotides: TGCAGTGCTAGAGGGTCTGGGGGAAGTTCACCCCTCCACTTT. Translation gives CSARGSGGSSPLHF.

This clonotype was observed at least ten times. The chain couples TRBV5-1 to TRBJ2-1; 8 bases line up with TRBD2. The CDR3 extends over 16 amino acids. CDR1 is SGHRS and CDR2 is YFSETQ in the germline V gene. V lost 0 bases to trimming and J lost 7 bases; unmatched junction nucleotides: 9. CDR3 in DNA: TGCGCCAGCAGCTTGGGGGTTAGCGGGGTCGGGAATGAGCAGTTCTTC. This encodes CASSLGVSGVGNEQFF.

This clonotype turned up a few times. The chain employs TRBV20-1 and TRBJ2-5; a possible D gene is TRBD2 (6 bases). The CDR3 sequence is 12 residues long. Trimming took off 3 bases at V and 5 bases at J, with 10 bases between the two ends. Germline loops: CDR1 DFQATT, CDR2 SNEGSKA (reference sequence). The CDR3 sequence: CSASGSPETQYF. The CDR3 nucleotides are TGCAGTGCTAGCGGGAGTCCCGAGACCCAGTACTTC.

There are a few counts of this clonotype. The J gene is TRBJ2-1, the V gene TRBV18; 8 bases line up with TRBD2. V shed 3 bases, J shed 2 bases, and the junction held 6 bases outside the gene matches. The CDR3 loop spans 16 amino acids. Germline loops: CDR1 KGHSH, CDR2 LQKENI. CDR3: CASSPSGSGAYNEQFF. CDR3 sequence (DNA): TGTGCCAGCTCACCCTCGGGTAGCGGGGCCTACAATGAGCAGTTCTTC.

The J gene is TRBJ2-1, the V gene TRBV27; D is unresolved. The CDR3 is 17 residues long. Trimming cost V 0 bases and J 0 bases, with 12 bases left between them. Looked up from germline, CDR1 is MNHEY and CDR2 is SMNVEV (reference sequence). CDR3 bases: TGTGCCAGCAGTTTATCAGTTGCGGTAAGCTCCTACAATGAGCAGTTCTTC. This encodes CASSLSVAVSSYNEQFF.

CDR3 nucleotides: TGTGCCAGCAGTTTTGGACTAGCGGGAGGGTACGAGCAGTACTTC. This gives the protein CASSFGLAGGYEQYF. The chain links TRBV27 to TRBJ2-7; 15 nucleotides match TRBD2. This CDR3 has 15 residues. The junction had 1 base not matched to a gene; V was cut back by 3 bases and J by 4 bases. Germline V gene data show CDR1 as MNHEY and CDR2 as SMNVEV (reference sequence).